This TCR beta chain was observed in a study of identical twins. One entry per CDR3 protein results from TCRdb running MiXCR on the 5' RACE reads. This table holds some 730,000 distinct CDR3 sequences, roughly 18% found once. V lost 3 bases, J lost 0 bases, and 12 bases lay in between. The CDR3 spans 16 residues. The germline CDR1 and CDR2 sequences are SGHAT and FQNNGV. Healthy Caucasian individuals made up all the donors. Study-level findings and limits: Fewer insertions characterized abundant cord blood beta clonotypes, whereas memory repertoires showed none.

Remarks on this clonotype: Its matching antigen is unknown.

The same specimen was also included in a second study, on T cells expressing NK-cell markers.

The receptor was derived from a woman between 18 and 29 years old in good health. Sequencing used PBMCs. J is TRBJ1-3 and V is TRBV11-2; D unresolved. The DNA for the CDR3 is TGTGCCAGCAGCTTTACAGATACTTACTCTGGAAACACCATATATTTT. It yields the protein CASSFTDTYSGNTIYF.